A selection of T cell receptor beta chains follows, all from one sample in a study of response to subunit inactivated influenza vaccine. MiXCR, run by TCRdb on the RT-PCR reads, gives a single entry per CDR3 protein. The sample yields 150,000 to 200,000 distinct CDR3 sequences, roughly 10% seen once. This material consisted of CD8+ T cells sorted from PBMCs, taken less than 25 months after vaccination. These receptors came from a man aged 45 to 75 who received an inactivated influenza vaccine. Both conserved end residues are part of each CDR3. The D gene is left open where the match is weak. The size field is filled for only some rows; it gives once, few, many or a size class.

V	J	size	D	CDR3	DNA
TRBV29-1	TRBJ2-5	few	TRBD2	CSVEGVRTSGTRYQETQYF	TGCAGCGTTGAAGGCGTCCGGACTAGCGGGACTCGGTACCAAGAGACCCAGTACTTC
TRBV10-3	TRBJ2-1	many	TRBD1	CAISDPRTGGGDEQFF	TGTGCCATCAGTGATCCTCGGACAGGGGGCGGTGATGAGCAGTTCTTC
TRBV4-2	TRBJ2-2	few	TRBD2	CASSPRVSGVTGELFF	TGTGCCAGCAGCCCCCGGGTTAGCGGGGTCACCGGGGAGCTGTTTTTT
TRBV4-2	TRBJ2-3	NA	TRBD2	CASSQDLAGGSTDTQYF	TGTGCCAGCAGCCAAGATCTAGCGGGAGGAAGCACAGATACGCAGTATTTT
TRBV7-2	TRBJ2-7	many	NA	CASSLTTSYPTEQYF	TGTGCCAGCAGCTTAACGACTAGTTACCCTACGGAGCAGTACTTC
TRBV12-3/TRBV12-4	TRBJ1-2	many	NA	CASSRSGITYGYTF	TGTGCCAGCAGTAGGTCAGGGATTACCTATGGCTACACCTTC
TRBV6-5	TRBJ2-3	NA	NA	CASSYRGGWTDTQYF	TGTGCCAGCAGTTACAGAGGGGGGTGGACAGATACGCAGTATTTT
TRBV4-3	TRBJ2-1	NA	NA	CASSLDWEFYNEQFF	TGCGCCAGCAGCCTTGACTGGGAGTTCTACAATGAGCAGTTCTTC
TRBV6-2/TRBV6-3	TRBJ2-7	few	NA	CASTPTGFRAYEQYF	TGTGCCAGCACTCCCACCGGGTTCAGAGCCTACGAGCAGTACTTC
TRBV20-1	TRBJ2-3	NA	NA	CSARGGVRERSTDTQYF	TGCAGTGCTAGAGGTGGCGTACGCGAGCGCAGCACAGATACGCAGTATTTT
TRBV4-3	TRBJ2-7	few	TRBD1	CASSQVQGPLTYEQYF	TGCGCCAGCAGCCAAGTACAGGGGCCTTTAACCTACGAGCAGTACTTC
TRBV6-1	TRBJ2-3	NA	TRBD2	CASSRELAGDTQYF	TGTGCCAGCAGCAGAGAACTAGCGGGGGATACGCAGTATTTT
TRBV7-6	TRBJ2-6	once	NA	CASSPYRDTFQGANVLTF	TGTGCCAGCAGCCCCTACCGCGACACCTTTCAGGGGGCCAACGTCCTGACTTTC
TRBV5-6	TRBJ2-1	many	NA	CASSLVGRAFF	TGTGCCAGCAGCTTAGTGGGAAGGGCGTTCTTC
TRBV12-3/TRBV12-4	TRBJ1-5	few	TRBD1	CASSDRASHPQHF	TGTGCCAGCAGCGACAGGGCCAGTCACCCCCAGCATTTT
TRBV12-3/TRBV12-4	TRBJ2-7	many	NA	CASRQGISYEQYF	TGTGCCAGCCGCCAGGGGATCTCCTACGAGCAGTACTTC
TRBV21-1	TRBJ2-7	few	NA	CASRKDLSYEQYF	TGTGCCAGCAGGAAGGATCTCTCCTACGAGCAGTACTTC
TRBV15	TRBJ1-1	NA	NA	CATSWTNTEAFF	TGTGCCACCAGCTGGACGAACACTGAAGCTTTCTTT
TRBV12-3/TRBV12-4	TRBJ2-1	few	NA	CASTTAPNEQFF	TGTGCCAGCACAACGGCCCCCAATGAGCAGTTCTTC
TRBV4-1	TRBJ1-5	NA	NA	CASSQGQGSLNQPQHF	TGCGCCAGCAGCCAAGGTCAGGGGTCACTCAATCAGCCCCAGCATTTT
TRBV20-1	TRBJ2-1	many	NA	CSARGNRVAYNEQFF	TGCAGTGCTAGAGGGAACAGGGTCGCCTACAATGAGCAGTTCTTC
TRBV3-1	TRBJ2-5	NA	TRBD2	CASSQVLARYQETQYF	TGTGCCAGCAGCCAGGTACTAGCGAGGTACCAAGAGACCCAGTACTTC
TRBV7-3	TRBJ2-1	many	TRBD2	CASSLLASGGQQFF	TGTGCCAGCAGCTTATTGGCTAGCGGGGGGCAGCAGTTCTTC
TRBV13	TRBJ1-2	few	TRBD1	CASSGRDSNYGYTF	TGTGCCAGCAGCGGTCGGGACAGCAACTATGGCTACACCTTC
TRBV6-5	TRBJ2-1	few	NA	CASSYSAGYNEQFF	TGTGCCAGCAGTTACTCGGCAGGGTACAATGAGCAGTTCTTC
TRBV27	TRBJ2-1	NA	TRBD2	CASSLSGDYNEQFF	TGTGCCAGCAGTCTTAGCGGGGATTACAATGAGCAGTTCTTC
TRBV25-1	TRBJ2-3	once	NA	CASSDAAYTQYF	TGTGCCAGCAGTGATGCGGCATATACGCAGTATTTT
TRBV5-5	TRBJ2-7	NA	NA	CASSLGGYSYEQYF	TGTGCCAGCAGCTTGGGCGGCTACTCCTACGAGCAGTACTTC
TRBV5-6	TRBJ2-7	few	NA	CASTRVPYEQYF	TGTGCCAGCACTAGGGTTCCCTACGAGCAGTACTTC
TRBV19	TRBJ2-3	NA	NA	CASGDTQNF	TGTGCCAGCGGCGATACGCAGAATTTT
TRBV12-3/TRBV12-4	TRBJ2-5	NA	NA	CASSTPGLFLETQYF	TGTGCCAGCAGTACCCCGGGTCTTTTTCTGGAGACCCAGTACTTC
TRBV29-1	TRBJ1-2	few	NA	CSVVWGGGYTF	TGCAGCGTTGTGTGGGGGGGCGGCTACACCTTC
TRBV29-1	TRBJ2-7	NA	NA	CSVVFPGQVDYEQYF	TGCAGCGTTGTCTTCCCCGGCCAGGTAGACTACGAGCAGTACTTC
TRBV29-1	TRBJ2-7	few	TRBD2	CSVELAGGYDEQYF	TGCAGCGTTGAGCTTGCCGGGGGGTATGACGAGCAGTACTTC
TRBV11-3	TRBJ2-3	many	NA	CASSSPPADTQYF	TGTGCCAGCAGCTCCCCCCCGGCAGATACGCAGTATTTT
TRBV29-1	TRBJ2-7	NA	NA	CSVEGRGINEQYF	TGCAGCGTTGAAGGCAGGGGAATCAACGAGCAGTACTTC
TRBV27	TRBJ2-3	many	NA	CASSPAWAGRSDTQYF	TGTGCCAGCAGTCCGGCGTGGGCGGGAAGGTCAGATACGCAGTATTTT
TRBV6-5	TRBJ1-1	NA	NA	CASSYSLMGGEAFF	TGTGCCAGCAGTTACTCGTTAATGGGTGGTGAAGCTTTCTTT
TRBV11-2	TRBJ2-5	NA	TRBD2	CASSLDLTSGGPQETQYF	TGTGCCAGCAGCTTAGATCTTACTAGCGGGGGGCCCCAAGAGACCCAGTACTTC
TRBV20-1	TRBJ2-7	NA	TRBD2	CSARPLREGNYEQYF	TGCAGTGCTAGACCCCTCAGGGAGGGGAACTACGAGCAGTACTTC
TRBV7-9	TRBJ2-1	NA	TRBD1	CASSSPAGTANNEQFF	TGTGCCAGCAGCTCCCCCGCTGGGACAGCCAACAATGAGCAGTTCTTC
TRBV7-9	TRBJ2-7	NA	NA	CASSVTVNEQYF	TGTGCCAGCAGCGTAACAGTCAACGAGCAGTACTTC
TRBV6-2/TRBV6-3	TRBJ2-2	NA	NA	CASHFTGELFF	TGTGCCAGTCATTTTACCGGGGAGCTGTTTTTT
TRBV7-6	TRBJ2-7	once	TRBD1	CASSHHPGTGGDEQYF	TGTGCCAGCAGCCATCACCCCGGGACAGGGGGCGACGAGCAGTACTTC
TRBV7-9	TRBJ2-2	few	TRBD1	CASILSRTGGYGELFF	TGTGCCAGCATCCTGTCCCGGACAGGGGGCTACGGGGAGCTGTTTTTT
TRBV3-1	TRBJ2-5	NA	TRBD1	CASSQVHTGGEETQYF	TGTGCCAGCAGCCAAGTGCACACAGGGGGCGAAGAGACCCAGTACTTC
TRBV7-2	TRBJ2-5	few	TRBD2	CASSFWTSGIQETQYF	TGTGCCAGCAGCTTCTGGACTAGCGGAATACAAGAGACCCAGTACTTC
TRBV4-1	TRBJ2-1	few	TRBD2	CASSLLTSEAYNEQFF	TGCGCCAGCAGCCTACTGACTAGCGAGGCCTACAATGAGCAGTTCTTC
TRBV21-1	TRBJ1-5	NA	NA	CASSNSEQPQHF	TGTGCCAGCAGCAACAGCGAGCAGCCCCAGCATTTT
TRBV28	TRBJ2-7	few	NA	CASSRDISYEQYF	TGTGCCAGCAGCCGGGACATCTCCTACGAGCAGTACTTC
TRBV11-1	TRBJ2-3	NA	TRBD1	CASSWGQGSTDTQYF	TGTGCCAGCAGCTGGGGACAGGGGAGCACAGATACGCAGTATTTT
TRBV5-1	TRBJ2-3	few	TRBD1	CASRPRDRSTDTQYF	TGCGCCAGCAGGCCCCGGGACAGGAGCACAGATACGCAGTATTTT
TRBV5-1	TRBJ2-1	NA	NA	CASSLVGGERYNEQFF	TGCGCCAGCAGCTTGGTTGGAGGGGAAAGGTACAATGAGCAGTTCTTC
TRBV3-1	TRBJ2-5	NA	NA	CASSPSRGTETQYF	TGTGCCAGCAGCCCCTCTCGGGGGACAGAGACCCAGTACTTC
TRBV20-1	TRBJ1-2	NA	TRBD1	CRGTDPNYGYTF	TGCAGAGGGACAGACCCTAACTATGGCTACACCTTC
TRBV5-1	TRBJ2-3	many	NA	CASMEGGRTDTQYF	TGCGCCAGCATGGAGGGGGGCAGGACAGATACGCAGTATTTT
TRBV4-3	TRBJ2-6	few	NA	CASSQDWGDKRANVLTF	TGCGCCAGCAGCCAAGATTGGGGGGACAAAAGGGCCAACGTCCTGACTTTC
TRBV27	TRBJ2-1	many	TRBD2	CFGPVGGRIPYNEQFF	TGTTTCGGGCCTGTCGGCGGGAGGATACCCTACAATGAGCAGTTCTTC
TRBV28	TRBJ2-1	few	NA	CASSPRAGQYNEQFF	TGTGCCAGCAGTCCACGGGCGGGCCAGTACAATGAGCAGTTCTTC
TRBV10-3	TRBJ2-2	NA	TRBD1	CAISPGQGTNTGELFF	TGTGCCATCAGTCCGGGACAGGGGACTAACACCGGGGAGCTGTTTTTT